The rows below give T cell receptor beta chains drawn from one sample of a study of shared clonotypes between healthy human individuals. Profiling relied on immunoSEQ multiplex PCR, and the TCRdb table lists in-frame clones only, not all of them. The sample yields more than 1,200,000 clones, about 98.5% seen once. Sequencing was performed on naive CD4+ T cells sorted from blood. All receptors derive from a man in his thirties or forties in good health. Each CDR3 is given with its conserved first and last residue. Each record gives: V gene, D gene, J gene, clone size, CDR3 protein, CDR3 DNA. The D gene is left open where the match is weak. Clone size is not always given. Where it is, it says once, few, many or a class for expanded clones.

v_gene: TRBV29-1; d_gene: .; j_gene: TRBJ2-5; abundance: .; CDR3aa: CSVYGETQYF; CDR3nt: TGCAGCGTTTATGGTGAGACCCAGTACTTC
v_gene: TRBV5-1; d_gene: TRBD1; j_gene: TRBJ2-7; abundance: .; CDR3aa: CASRTGTGGREQYF; CDR3nt: TGCGCCAGCAGAACCGGGACAGGGGGACGCGAGCAGTACTTC
v_gene: TRBV18; d_gene: .; j_gene: TRBJ2-1; abundance: .; CDR3aa: CASSPLSEGYEQFF; CDR3nt: TGTGCCAGCTCACCTCTATCGGAGGGGTATGAGCAGTTCTTC
v_gene: TRBV27; d_gene: .; j_gene: TRBJ1-2; abundance: .; CDR3aa: CASSDMLGNYGYTF; CDR3nt: TGTGCCAGCAGTGATATGCTAGGGAACTATGGCTACACCTTC
v_gene: TRBV9; d_gene: TRBD1; j_gene: TRBJ1-1; abundance: .; CDR3aa: CASSVNGRGPNTEAFF; CDR3nt: TGTGCCAGCAGCGTTAACGGCAGGGGGCCGAACACTGAAGCTTTCTTT
v_gene: TRBV7-2; d_gene: .; j_gene: TRBJ2-5; abundance: .; CDR3aa: CASSFLYQETQYF; CDR3nt: TGTGCCAGCAGCTTTTTGTACCAAGAGACCCAGTACTTC
v_gene: TRBV6-4; d_gene: .; j_gene: TRBJ2-3; abundance: .; CDR3aa: CASQLGGQPLMITQYF; CDR3nt: TGTGCCAGCCAGCTGGGGGGACAGCCCTTAATGATTACGCAGTATTTT
v_gene: TRBV25-1; d_gene: .; j_gene: TRBJ2-5; abundance: .; CDR3aa: CASSPPGRQTQYF; CDR3nt: TGTGCCAGCAGTCCCCCAGGGCGTCAGACCCAGTACTTC
v_gene: TRBV5-6; d_gene: .; j_gene: TRBJ2-7; abundance: .; CDR3aa: CASSFRSKSEQYF; CDR3nt: TGTGCCAGCAGCTTCAGGAGTAAAAGCGAGCAGTACTTC
v_gene: TRBV5-4; d_gene: .; j_gene: TRBJ2-7; abundance: .; CDR3aa: CASRFRGSYEQYF; CDR3nt: TGTGCCAGCAGGTTCAGGGGATCCTACGAGCAGTACTTC
v_gene: TRBV11-3; d_gene: TRBD2; j_gene: TRBJ2-2; abundance: .; CDR3aa: CASSSGLAWTGELFF; CDR3nt: TGTGCCAGCAGCTCAGGACTAGCTTGGACCGGGGAGCTGTTTTTT
v_gene: TRBV27; d_gene: .; j_gene: TRBJ1-5; abundance: .; CDR3aa: CASSFLNQPQHF; CDR3nt: TGTGCCAGCAGTTTTCTCAATCAGCCCCAGCATTTT
v_gene: TRBV19; d_gene: TRBD1; j_gene: TRBJ2-6; abundance: .; CDR3aa: CASRDRGGSGANVLTF; CDR3nt: TGTGCCAGTAGAGACAGGGGAGGATCTGGGGCCAACGTCCTGACTTTC
v_gene: TRBV5-1; d_gene: TRBD1; j_gene: TRBJ1-1; abundance: .; CDR3aa: CASSLGTGFGNTEAFF; CDR3nt: TGCGCCAGCAGCCTAGGGACAGGGTTTGGGAACACTGAAGCTTTCTTT
v_gene: TRBV6-6; d_gene: .; j_gene: TRBJ1-1; abundance: once; CDR3aa: CAGQRDMNTEAFF; CDR3nt: TGTGCCGGACAGCGAGACATGAACACTGAAGCTTTCTTT
v_gene: TRBV6-4; d_gene: .; j_gene: TRBJ1-2; abundance: .; CDR3aa: CASRSDGDYGYTF; CDR3nt: TGTGCCAGCAGATCCGACGGAGACTATGGCTACACCTTC
v_gene: TRBV11-2; d_gene: .; j_gene: TRBJ2-2; abundance: .; CDR3aa: CASSLASGTGELFF; CDR3nt: TGTGCCAGCAGCTTAGCTTCCGGCACCGGGGAGCTGTTTTTT
v_gene: TRBV5-1; d_gene: .; j_gene: TRBJ2-6; abundance: .; CDR3aa: CASSFWARVSGANVLTF; CDR3nt: TGCGCCAGCAGCTTTTGGGCCCGCGTCTCTGGGGCCAACGTCCTGACTTTC
v_gene: TRBV4-3; d_gene: .; j_gene: TRBJ2-7; abundance: .; CDR3aa: CASSQATSSYEQYF; CDR3nt: TGCGCCAGCAGCCAGGCTACTAGCTCCTACGAGCAGTACTTC
v_gene: TRBV6-1; d_gene: .; j_gene: TRBJ1-2; abundance: .; CDR3aa: CASTSGLYNYGYTF; CDR3nt: TGTGCCAGCACCTCGGGGCTGTATAACTATGGCTACACCTTC